Listed below are T cell receptor beta chains from one sample, sequenced in a study of control samples from healthy donors and cancer patients. Here immunoSEQ multiplex PCR was the method, and the copy in TCRdb shows in-frame clones only, minus some. The profile shows 90,000 to 100,000 clones, approximately 90% of them singletons. Sequencing was carried out using blood. All receptors come from a woman under 30 in good health. Both conserved end residues are trimmed from each CDR3. Fields, in order: J gene, V gene, CDR3 protein.

TRBJ1-2 | TRBV12-3/TRBV12-4 | ASSFESGGYT
TRBJ1-1 | TRBV12-3/TRBV12-4 | ASSLFNTEAF
TRBJ1-1 | TRBV27 | ASSYRGFTEAF
TRBJ2-1 | TRBV18 | ASSPPSLPNEQF
TRBJ1-2 | TRBV6-1 | ASSEVSIHHHYEGYT
TRBJ2-5 | TRBV24-1 | ATSDVLQGQETQY
TRBJ1-5 | TRBV5-8 | ASSRIGQINQPQH
TRBJ2-6 | TRBV10-3 | AISDRLGPGIPSGANVLT
TRBJ1-1 | TRBV7-9 | ASSSFQGIAMNTEAF
TRBJ1-2 | TRBV5-1 | ASSLGTGFGYT
TRBJ1-2 | TRBV2 | ATPWDSSYGYT
TRBJ1-3 | TRBV11-2 | ASSLGVPGNTIY
TRBJ2-3 | TRBV9 | ASSSTGDSTDTQY